The clone carrying this TCR beta chain occurred a few times. Library preparation (for TCRbeta) was performed with unique molecular identifiers. TCRdb passed the PCR reads through MiXCR, listing each CDR3 protein once. The sample contains roughly 500,000 distinct CDR3 sequences, about a sixth of which appear only once. The data originate from a study of T-cell reconstitution after alpha-beta-depleted transplantation in children. The sample in question was PBMCs from the stem cell graft donor, obtained from the stem cell graft. The source of this sequence is a human donor who donated a stem cell graft to a child with acute lymphoblastic leukemia.

CDR3: CASSQGGAASQPQHF. Written as DNA, the CDR3 is TGTGCCAGCAGCCAAGGGGGGGCAGCGTCTCAGCCCCAGCATTTT. This rearrangement joins TRBV3-1 to TRBJ1-5; the D gene is possibly TRBD1 (6 bases). V gave up 1 base and J gave up 6 bases, with 13 bases separating them. The CDR3 runs to 15 residues. Germline V gene sequence: CDR1 LGHDT, CDR2 YNNKEL (reference sequence).